This T cell receptor beta chain was observed in a study of CD8 T cells in ankylosing spondylitis. The CDR3 runs to 12 residues. Per the germline V gene, CDR1 is SEHNR and CDR2 is FQNEAQ (reference sequence). Between the trimmed V and J ends, which lost 3 bases and 6 bases, there was a span of 9 bases. Quantitative 5'-RACE with molecular barcodes was used to make the TCR beta libraries. TCRdb redid the calling of the 5' RACE reads with MiXCR, one entry per CDR3 protein. The repertoire holds 130,000 or so distinct CDR3 sequences, about an eighth seen once, with about 4% in the top ten. This clonotype was detected ten times or more.

The J gene is TRBJ2-7, the V gene TRBV7-9; D not resolved. Sequenced input: blood, either unsorted or a sorted T cell fraction (not recorded which). The TCR was taken from a female donor with ankylosing spondylitis or in good health (not recorded which). CDR3 sequence: CASSLGMREQYF. CDR3 nucleotide sequence: TGTGCCAGCAGCTTGGGTATGCGCGAGCAGTACTTC.